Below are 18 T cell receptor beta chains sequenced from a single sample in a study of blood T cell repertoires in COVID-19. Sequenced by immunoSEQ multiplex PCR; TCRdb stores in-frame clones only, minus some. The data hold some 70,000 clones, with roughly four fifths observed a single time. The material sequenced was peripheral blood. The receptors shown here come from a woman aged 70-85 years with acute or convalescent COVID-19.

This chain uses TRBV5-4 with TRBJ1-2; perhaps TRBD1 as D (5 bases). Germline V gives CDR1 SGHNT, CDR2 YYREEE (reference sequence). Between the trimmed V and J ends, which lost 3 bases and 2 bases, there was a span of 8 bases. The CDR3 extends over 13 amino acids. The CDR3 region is CASSSRANYGYTF. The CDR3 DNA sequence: TGTGCCAGCAGCTCCAGGGCGAACTATGGCTACACCTTC.

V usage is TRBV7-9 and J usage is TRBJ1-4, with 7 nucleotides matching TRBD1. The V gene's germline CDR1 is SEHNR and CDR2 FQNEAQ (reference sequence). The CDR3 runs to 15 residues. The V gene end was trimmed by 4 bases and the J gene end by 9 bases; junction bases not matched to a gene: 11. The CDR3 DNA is TGTGCCAGCAGCTATGTAGGGGGCACCCTTCAAAAACTGTTTTTT. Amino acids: CASSYVGGTLQKLFF. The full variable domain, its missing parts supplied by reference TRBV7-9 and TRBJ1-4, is DTGVSQNPRHKITKRGQNVTFRCDPISEHNRLYWYRQTLGQGPEFLTYFQNEAQLEKSRLLSDRFSAERPKGSFSTLEIQRTEQGDSAMYLCASSYVGGTLQKLFFGSGTQLSVL.

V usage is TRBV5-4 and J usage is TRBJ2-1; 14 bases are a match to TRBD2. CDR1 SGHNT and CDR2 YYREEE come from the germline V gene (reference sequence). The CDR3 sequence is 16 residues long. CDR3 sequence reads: CVTGTSGSRWSDEQFF. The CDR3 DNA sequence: TGTGTCACCGGGACTAGCGGGAGCAGGTGGTCGGATGAGCAGTTCTTC.

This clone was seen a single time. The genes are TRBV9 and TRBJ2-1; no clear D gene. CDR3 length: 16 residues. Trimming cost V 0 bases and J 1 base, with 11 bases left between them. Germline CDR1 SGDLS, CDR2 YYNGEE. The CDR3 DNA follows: TGTGCCAGCAGCGTAGAACCAGTCAAGTCCTACAATGAGCAGTTCTTC. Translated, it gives CASSVEPVKSYNEQFF.

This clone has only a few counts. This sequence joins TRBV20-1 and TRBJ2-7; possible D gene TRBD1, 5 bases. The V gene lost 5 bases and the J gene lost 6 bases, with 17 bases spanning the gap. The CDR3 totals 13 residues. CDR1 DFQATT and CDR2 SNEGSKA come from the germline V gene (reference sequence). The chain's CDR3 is CSAGGWGMGEQYF. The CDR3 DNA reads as TGCAGTGCTGGTGGTTGGGGCATGGGCGAGCAGTACTTC.

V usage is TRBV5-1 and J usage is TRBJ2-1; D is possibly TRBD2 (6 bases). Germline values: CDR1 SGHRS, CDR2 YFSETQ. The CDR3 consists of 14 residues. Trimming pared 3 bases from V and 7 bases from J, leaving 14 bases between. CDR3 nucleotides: TGCGCCAGCAGCTCTGGGGGGAGGAAGAATGAGCAGTTCTTC. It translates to CASSSGGRKNEQFF.

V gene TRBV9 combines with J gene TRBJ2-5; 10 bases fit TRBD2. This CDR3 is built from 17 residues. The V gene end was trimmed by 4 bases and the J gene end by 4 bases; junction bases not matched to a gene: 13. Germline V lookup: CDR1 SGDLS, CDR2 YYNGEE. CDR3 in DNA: TGTGCCAGCAGCCCGCGGACTAGCGGTCGGTGGGTAGAGACCCAGTACTTC. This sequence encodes CASSPRTSGRWVETQYF.

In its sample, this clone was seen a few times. The CDR3 is CASSPRDFNTGELFF. The CDR3 DNA follows: TGTGCCAGCAGTCCTCGGGACTTCAACACCGGGGAGCTGTTTTTT. The J gene is TRBJ2-2, the V gene TRBV2; TRBD2 might be the D (6 bases). Germline V lookup: CDR1 SNHLY, CDR2 FYNNEI. V dropped 5 bases and J dropped 2 bases, with 12 bases sitting between them. The CDR3 length is 15 residues. Based on the CDR3 plus reference TRBV2 and TRBJ2-2, the full variable domain is EPEVTQTPSHQVTQMGQEVILRCVPISNHLYFYWYRQILGQKVEFLVSFYNNEISEKSEIFDDQFSVERPDGSNFTLKIRSTKLEDSAMYFCASSPRDFNTGELFFGEGSRLTVL.

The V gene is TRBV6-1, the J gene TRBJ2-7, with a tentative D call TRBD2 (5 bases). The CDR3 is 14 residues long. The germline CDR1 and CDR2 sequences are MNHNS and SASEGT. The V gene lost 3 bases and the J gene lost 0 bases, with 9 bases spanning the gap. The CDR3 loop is CASSDRGTSYEQYF. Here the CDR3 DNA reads TGTGCCAGCAGTGATCGGGGAACCTCCTACGAGCAGTACTTC.

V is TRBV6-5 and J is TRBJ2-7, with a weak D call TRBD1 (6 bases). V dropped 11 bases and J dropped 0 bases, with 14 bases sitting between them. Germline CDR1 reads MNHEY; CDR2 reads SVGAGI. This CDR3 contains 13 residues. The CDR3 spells CAAPGDSSYEQYF. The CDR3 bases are TGTGCCGCCCCAGGGGATAGCTCCTACGAGCAGTACTTC.

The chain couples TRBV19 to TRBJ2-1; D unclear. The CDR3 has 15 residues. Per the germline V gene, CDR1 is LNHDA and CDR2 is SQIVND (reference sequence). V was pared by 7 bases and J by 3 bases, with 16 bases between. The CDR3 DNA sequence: TGTGCCAGTAAGGTTTCCAGGTTTGGCTACAATGAGCAGTTCTTC. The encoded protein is CASKVSRFGYNEQFF.

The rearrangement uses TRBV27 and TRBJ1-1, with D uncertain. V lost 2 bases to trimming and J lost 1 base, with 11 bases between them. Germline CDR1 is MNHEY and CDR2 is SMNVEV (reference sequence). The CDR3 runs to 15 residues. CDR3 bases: TGTGCCAGCAGTTTAACCGTAACCGGGAACACTGAAGCTTTCTTT. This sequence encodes CASSLTVTGNTEAFF.

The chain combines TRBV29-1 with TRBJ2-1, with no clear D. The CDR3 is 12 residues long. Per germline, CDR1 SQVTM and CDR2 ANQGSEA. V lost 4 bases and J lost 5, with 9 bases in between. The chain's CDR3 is CSVAGLNNEQFF. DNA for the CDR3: TGCAGCGTTGCCGGGTTGAACAATGAGCAGTTCTTC.

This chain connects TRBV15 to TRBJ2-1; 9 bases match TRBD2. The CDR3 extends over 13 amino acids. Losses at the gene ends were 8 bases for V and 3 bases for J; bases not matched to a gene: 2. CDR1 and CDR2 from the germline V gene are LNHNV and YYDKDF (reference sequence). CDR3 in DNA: TGTGCCACCGGACTAGCGCTCTACAATGAGCAGTTCTTC. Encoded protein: CATGLALYNEQFF.

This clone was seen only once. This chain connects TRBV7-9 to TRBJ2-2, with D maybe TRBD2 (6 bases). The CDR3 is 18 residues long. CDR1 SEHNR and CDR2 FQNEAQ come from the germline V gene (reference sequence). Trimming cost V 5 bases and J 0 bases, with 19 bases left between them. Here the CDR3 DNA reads TGTGCCAGCAGCCCCTGGGAGGCCTACCTCGCGAACACCGGGGAGCTGTTTTTT. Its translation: CASSPWEAYLANTGELFF. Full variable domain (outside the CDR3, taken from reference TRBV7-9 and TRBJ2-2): DTGVSQNPRHKITKRGQNVTFRCDPISEHNRLYWYRQTLGQGPEFLTYFQNEAQLEKSRLLSDRFSAERPKGSFSTLEIQRTEQGDSAMYLCASSPWEAYLANTGELFFGEGSRLTVL.

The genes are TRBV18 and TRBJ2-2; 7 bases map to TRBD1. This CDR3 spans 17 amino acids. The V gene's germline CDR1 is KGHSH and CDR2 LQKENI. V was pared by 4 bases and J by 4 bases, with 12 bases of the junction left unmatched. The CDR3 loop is CASSLEDDRVGTGELFF. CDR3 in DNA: TGTGCCAGCTCACTAGAGGACGACAGGGTGGGCACCGGGGAGCTGTTTTTT. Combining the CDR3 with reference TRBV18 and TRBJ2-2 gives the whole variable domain NAGVMQNPRHLVRRRGQEARLRCSPMKGHSHVYWYRQLPEEGLKFMVYLQKENIIDESGMPKERFSAEFPKEGPSILRIQQVVRGDSAAYFCASSLEDDRVGTGELFFGEGSRLTVL.

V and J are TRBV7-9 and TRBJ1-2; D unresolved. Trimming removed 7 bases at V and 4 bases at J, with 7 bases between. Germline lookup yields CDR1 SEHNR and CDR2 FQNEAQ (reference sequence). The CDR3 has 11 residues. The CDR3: CASTRSYGYTF. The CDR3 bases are TGTGCCAGCACCAGGAGCTATGGCTACACCTTC.

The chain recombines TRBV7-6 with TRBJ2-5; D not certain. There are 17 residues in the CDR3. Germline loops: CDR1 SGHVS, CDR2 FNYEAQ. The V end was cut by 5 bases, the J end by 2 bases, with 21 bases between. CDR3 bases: TGTGCCAGCAGCCCCCTCCCCCCGGCGGAGACTCAAGAGACCCAGTACTTC. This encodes CASSPLPPAETQETQYF.